This is a list of T cell receptor beta chains from one sample in a study of blood T cell repertoires in COVID-19. Some clones are missing from TCRdb's copy, which holds only in-frame ones; the method was immunoSEQ multiplex PCR. The table lists under 200,000 clones, over 75% of them singletons. The specimen sequenced was PBMCs or T cells enriched from blood (not recorded which). The receptors were gathered from a man in his forties or fifties who had recovered from COVID-19. Both conserved end residues are part of each CDR3. The D gene is left open where the match is weak. Some rows mark clone size as missing; the rest say once, few, many or name a class of expanded clone.

TRBV5-1	TRBJ1-1	-	-	CASSVITGGVNTEAFF	TGCGCCAGCAGCGTCATTACAGGTGGCGTGAACACTGAAGCTTTCTTT
TRBV7-2	TRBJ2-7	TRBD2	-	CASRETSGFYEQYF	TGTGCCAGCAGAGAAACTAGCGGGTTCTACGAGCAGTACTTC
TRBV15	TRBJ1-1	-	few	CATSRGQLNTEAFF	TGTGCCACCAGCAGAGGACAGCTGAACACTGAAGCTTTCTTT
TRBV4-2	TRBJ2-2	TRBD1	-	CASSPGQGGDTGELFF	TGTGCCAGCAGCCCGGGACAGGGGGGGGACACCGGGGAGCTGTTTTTT
TRBV30	TRBJ1-3	-	few	CAWSRGSSGNTIYF	TGTGCCTGGAGTCGGGGTTCCTCTGGAAACACCATATATTTT
TRBV28	TRBJ2-7	-	-	CAIAGYEQYF	TGTGCCATCGCCGGCTACGAGCAGTACTTC
TRBV29-1	TRBJ1-6	-	few	CSVEKVHRADSPLHF	TGCAGCGTTGAAAAAGTTCACAGGGCGGATTCACCCCTCCACTTT
TRBV27	TRBJ2-1	-	-	CASSLWGNNEQFF	TGTGCCAGCAGTTTATGGGGCAACAATGAGCAGTTCTTC
TRBV5-4	TRBJ2-5	TRBD2	-	CASSGDSSGLETQYF	TGTGCCAGCAGCGGGGACTCTAGCGGTCTAGAGACCCAGTACTTC
TRBV11-3	TRBJ2-2	-	few	CASSTASAGELFF	TGTGCCAGCAGCACGGCTAGCGCCGGGGAGCTGTTTTTT
TRBV7-9	TRBJ2-2	TRBD2	-	CASSPSGSLNTGELFF	TGTGCCAGCAGCCCTAGCGGGAGTTTGAACACCGGGGAGCTGTTTTTT
TRBV6-2/TRBV6-3	TRBJ2-3	-	-	CASSTGSGWYF	TGTGCCAGCAGCACCGGGTCAGGGTGGTATTTT
TRBV29-1	TRBJ1-1	-	-	CSAGHNTEAFF	TGCAGCGCAGGACATAACACTGAAGCTTTCTTT
TRBV6-5	TRBJ2-4	TRBD1	once	CASGRGIGIQYF	TGTGCCAGCGGCAGGGGGATCGGCATTCAGTACTTC
TRBV20-1	TRBJ2-1	-	few	CSARASGEQFF	TGCAGTGCTAGAGCTAGTGGGGAGCAGTTCTTC
TRBV11-2	TRBJ1-1	-	-	CASSEDPGLDAFF	TGTGCCAGCAGCGAAGACCCGGGGTTAGACGCTTTCTTT
TRBV3-1/TRBV3-2	TRBJ2-7	TRBD2	once	CASSQEAGGYEQYF	TGTGCCAGCAGCCAAGAGGCGGGGGGATACGAGCAGTACTTC
TRBV14	TRBJ1-5	-	-	CASSQAGGNQPQHF	TGTGCCAGCAGCCAAGCAGGCGGCAATCAGCCCCAGCATTTT
TRBV9	TRBJ2-5	TRBD1	-	CASSVRGRGPETQYF	TGTGCCAGCAGCGTTCGGGGCAGGGGGCCAGAGACCCAGTACTTC
TRBV2	TRBJ1-1	-	-	CASPRSQMNTEAFF	TGTGCCAGCCCTCGATCCCAGATGAACACTGAAGCTTTCTTT
TRBV10-3	TRBJ2-1	-	-	CAISPLATSYNEQFF	TGTGCCATCAGTCCTCTAGCTACCTCCTACAATGAGCAGTTCTTC
TRBV5-1	TRBJ2-1	-	-	CASSLADNEQFF	TGCGCCAGCAGCTTGGCGGACAATGAGCAGTTCTTC
TRBV5-1	TRBJ1-1	TRBD1	-	CASSQQQGLNTEAFF	TGCGCCAGCAGCCAACAACAGGGGCTGAACACTGAAGCTTTCTTT
TRBV9	TRBJ1-3	TRBD1	-	CASSPRQGAGNTIYF	TGTGCCAGCAGCCCTCGACAGGGAGCTGGAAACACCATATATTTT
TRBV3-1/TRBV3-2	TRBJ2-5	TRBD2	-	CASTLASGRRETQYF	TGTGCCAGCACTCTGGCTAGCGGGAGACGGGAGACCCAGTACTTC
TRBV9	TRBJ2-1	-	-	CASSPLRGSRNEQFF	TGTGCCAGCAGCCCCCTTAGGGGGAGTAGAAATGAGCAGTTCTTC
TRBV3-1/TRBV3-2	TRBJ2-2	TRBD1	-	CASKDRGNSGELFF	TGTGCCAGCAAAGACAGGGGTAATTCCGGGGAGCTGTTTTTT
TRBV15	TRBJ2-1	-	-	CATSRVSMDEQFF	TGTGCCACCAGCAGGGTTTCTATGGATGAGCAGTTCTTC
TRBV19	TRBJ2-7	-	-	CASSQAPPPRYF	TGTGCCAGTAGTCAAGCCCCACCCCCCCGGTACTTC
TRBV28	TRBJ2-2	TRBD2	-	CASSFPSGLGGELFF	TGTGCCAGCAGTTTTCCTAGCGGCCTGGGCGGGGAGCTGTTTTTT
TRBV6-4	TRBJ1-1	-	-	CASSSETNTEAFF	TGTGCCAGCAGTTCAGAAACGAACACTGAAGCTTTCTTT
TRBV9	TRBJ2-5	TRBD2	once	CASSGLARQTQYF	TGTGCCAGCAGCGGACTAGCTAGGCAGACCCAGTACTTC
TRBV7-8	TRBJ1-5	-	-	CASSLLRNQPQHF	TGTGCCAGCAGCTTACTCCGCAATCAGCCCCAGCATTTT
TRBV28	TRBJ2-2	-	-	CASSYGTFNTGELFF	TGTGCCAGCAGCTACGGGACATTTAACACCGGGGAGCTGTTTTTT
TRBV5-6	TRBJ2-7	TRBD2	-	CASSRTSVSYEQYF	TGTGCCAGCAGCAGGACTAGCGTTTCCTACGAGCAGTACTTC
TRBV5-1	TRBJ1-3	TRBD1	-	CASSPERQGVNTIYF	TGCGCCAGCAGCCCGGAACGACAGGGGGTGAACACCATATATTTT
TRBV19	TRBJ2-1	TRBD2	-	CASSIRATSGGAYEQFF	TGTGCCAGTAGTATAAGGGCGACTAGCGGGGGGGCGTATGAGCAGTTCTTC
TRBV6-5	TRBJ2-3	TRBD1	-	CASTPGQGTDTQYF	TGTGCCAGCACCCCGGGACAGGGGACAGATACGCAGTATTTT
TRBV7-2	TRBJ2-7	TRBD1	-	CASSRIPDRGYEQYF	TGTGCCAGCAGCAGAATTCCGGACAGGGGATACGAGCAGTACTTC
TRBV15	TRBJ2-1	-	-	CATSLDERVYNEQFF	TGTGCCACCAGCTTGGATGAGCGGGTCTACAATGAGCAGTTCTTC